The 22 T cell receptor beta chains listed next were all sequenced from one sample in a study of T cell responses to AZD1222 COVID-19 vaccine. Here immunoSEQ multiplex PCR was the method, and the copy in TCRdb shows in-frame clones only, minus some. The sample contains approximately 91,000 clones, under 95% of which appear only once. This sample comprised peripheral blood, obtained 28 days after the second AZD1222 dose. The receptor set was obtained from an adult who received the AZD1222 COVID-19 vaccine.

V usage is TRBV7-6 and J usage is TRBJ1-3, with TRBD1 matching over 7 bases. The CDR3 covers 15 residues. V lost 5 bases, J lost 2 bases, and 6 bases stayed unmatched. Germline V gene data show CDR1 as SGHVS and CDR2 as FNYEAQ. Here the CDR3 reads CASSHPGGTGNTIYF. In nucleotides, the CDR3 is TGTGCCAGCAGCCACCCAGGGGGGACTGGAAACACCATATATTTT.

The chain uses TRBV5-1 and TRBJ2-5; 13 bases match TRBD2. CDR3 length: 16 residues. Germline loops: CDR1 SGHRS, CDR2 YFSETQ. V lost 4 bases, J lost 2 bases, and 5 bases stayed unmatched. The CDR3 loop is CASSPGLAGTQETQYF. CDR3 coding DNA: TGCGCCAGCAGCCCGGGACTAGCGGGGACACAAGAGACCCAGTACTTC.

The chain carries TRBV9 and TRBJ1-2; possibly TRBD1 for D (6 bases). The CDR3 runs 14 residues. The germline gives CDR1 SGDLS, CDR2 YYNGEE. Trimming removed 3 bases from V and 8 bases from J, with 17 bases in between. The CDR3 is CASSAPLRGRGYTF. CDR3 bases: TGTGCCAGCAGCGCCCCTCTTCGGGGGCGCGGCTACACCTTC.

This chain links TRBV28 with TRBJ1-2; perhaps TRBD1 as D (5 bases). The germline gives CDR1 MDHEN, CDR2 SYDVKM. V lost 6 bases and J 5 bases, leaving 13 bases between the germline ends. CDR3 size: 13 residues. The CDR3 DNA follows: TGTGCCAGCAGGCCCGGCAGGGCGTATGGCTACACCTTC. Amino acid sequence: CASRPGRAYGYTF.

This chain connects TRBV29-1 to TRBJ1-1; D not certain. Germline V gene data show CDR1 as SQVTM and CDR2 as ANQGSEA. V was cut by 4 bases and J by 0 bases, with 9 bases left in between. The CDR3 contains 13 residues. CDR3 in DNA: TGCAGCGTTGGGCAGCTCATGAACACTGAAGCTTTCTTT. Translation gives CSVGQLMNTEAFF.

This rearrangement joins TRBV19 to TRBJ1-6; TRBD1 matches at 8 bases. This CDR3 is 15 amino acids long. The germline CDR1 and CDR2 sequences are LNHDA and SQIVND (reference sequence). The ends lost 0 bases at V and 9 bases at J; junction bases unmatched: 4. CDR3 amino acids: CASSIERTGTSPLHF. For the CDR3, the DNA is TGTGCCAGTAGTATAGAGCGGACAGGGACTTCACCCCTCCACTTT. The full variable domain, in which reference TRBV19 and TRBJ1-6 provide the parts outside the CDR3, is DGGITQSPKYLFRKEGQNVTLSCEQNLNHDAMYWYRQDPGQGLRLIYYSQIVNDFQKGDIAEGYSVSREKKESFPLTVTSAQKNPTAFYLCASSIERTGTSPLHFGNGTRLTVT.

This sequence joins TRBV7-6 and TRBJ1-1; D gene ambiguous. CDR3 size: 11 residues. V shed 0 bases and J shed 6 bases, with 2 bases lying between them. The germline V gene has CDR1 SGHVS and CDR2 FNYEAQ. CDR3 coding DNA: TGTGCCAGCAGCTTAGCGCCTGAAGCTTTCTTT. Residues: CASSLAPEAFF.

This chain connects TRBV28 to TRBJ1-6; D ambiguous. The V gene lost 4 bases and the J gene lost 3 bases, with 13 bases spanning the gap. Germline CDR1 and CDR2: MDHEN and SYDVKM. The CDR3 loop spans 16 amino acids. The CDR3, as DNA: TGTGCCAGCAGTTCCGACACCTCGATCTATAATTCACCCCTCCACTTT. Protein sequence: CASSSDTSIYNSPLHF.

V and J are TRBV19 and TRBJ1-1, with D perhaps TRBD1 (5 bases). Per the germline V gene, CDR1 is LNHDA and CDR2 is SQIVND (reference sequence). The CDR3 length is 16 residues. Trimming took 6 bases from V and 1 from J, leaving 18 bases between them. CDR3 residues: CASRPILGRGNTEAFF. The CDR3 nucleotides read TGTGCCAGTAGACCTATTCTGGGACGCGGGAACACTGAAGCTTTCTTT.

The V call is TRBV4-3, the J call TRBJ1-2, with D tentatively TRBD1 (5 bases). Germline V gives CDR1 LGHNA, CDR2 YSLEER. V lost 3 bases and J lost 0, with 26 bases in between. This CDR3 is 20 amino acids long. The CDR3 here is CASSQHPKGTHLLTNYGYTF. CDR3 coding DNA: TGCGCCAGCAGCCAGCACCCTAAGGGGACTCACCTTCTGACTAACTATGGCTACACCTTC.

This chain connects TRBV28 to TRBJ2-5; 7 nucleotides line up with TRBD1. This CDR3 region has 13 residues. CDR1 is MDHEN and CDR2 is SYDVKM in the germline V gene. The ends lost 8 bases at V and 9 bases at J; junction bases unmatched: 12. The CDR3 spells CASRDSRTVAQYF. CDR3 bases: TGTGCCAGCCGGGACAGTAGAACCGTGGCCCAGTACTTC.

The V and J genes are TRBV29-1 and TRBJ2-7; the match to TRBD1 covers 10 bases. The CDR3 is made up of 15 amino acids. V gave up 3 bases and J gave up 7 bases; unmatched junction bases: 12. Germline assignment: CDR1 SQVTM and CDR2 ANQGSEA. The CDR3 DNA sequence: TGCAGCGTTGAGACAGGGGGCGCCCCTGGAGGTGAGCAGTACTTC. Translating gives CSVETGGAPGGEQYF.

The chain carries TRBV20-1 and TRBJ2-1; TRBD1 aligns across 12 bases. The V gene end was trimmed by 3 bases and the J gene end by 6 bases; junction bases not matched to a gene: 6. The CDR3 has 15 amino acids. Germline assignment: CDR1 DFQATT and CDR2 SNEGSKA (reference sequence). CDR3 bases: TGCAGTGCTAGTATGTGGGACAGGGGGCTCAATGAGCAGTTCTTC. It is translated as CSASMWDRGLNEQFF.

The V and J genes are TRBV28 and TRBJ2-7; perhaps TRBD2 as D (6 bases). The CDR3 runs to 18 residues. Germline V lookup: CDR1 MDHEN, CDR2 SYDVKM. V was shortened by 6 bases and J by 0 bases, with 24 bases between the two germline ends. The CDR3 DNA sequence: TGTGCCAGCAGCGTAACCCCCTCTAGCGTCAGACTCTCCTACGAGCAGTACTTC. The encoded protein is CASSVTPSSVRLSYEQYF.

The gene calls are TRBV6-2 or TRBV6-3 and TRBJ2-2, with 13 bases aligning to TRBD2. Germline V gives CDR1 MNHEY, CDR2 SVGEGT. V gave up 0 bases and J gave up 0 bases; unmatched junction bases: 1. The CDR3 has 18 amino acids. CDR3: CASSYSTSGRPNTGELFF. For the CDR3, the DNA is TGTGCCAGCAGTTACTCGACTAGCGGGAGGCCGAACACCGGGGAGCTGTTTTTT.

This clone was recorded only once. The chain has TRBV9 and TRBJ2-1, with 11 bases identical to TRBD2. The CDR3 contains 15 residues. The germline V gene encodes CDR1 SGDLS and CDR2 YYNGEE. Trimming took 4 bases from V and 4 from J; bases not matched to a gene: 4. CDR3 protein: CASSTGLAEYNEQFF. As DNA, the CDR3 is TGTGCCAGCAGCACGGGACTAGCGGAATACAATGAGCAGTTCTTC.

The J gene is TRBJ2-6, the V gene TRBV19; D gene unclear. The CDR3 extends over 17 amino acids. Trimming cost V 0 bases and J 0 bases, with 9 bases left between them. Germline CDR1 LNHDA, CDR2 SQIVND (reference sequence). The CDR3 nucleotides read TGTGCCAGTAGTATAGATCACTGGAGCTCTGGGGCCAACGTCCTGACTTTC. This sequence encodes CASSIDHWSSGANVLTF.

This rearrangement joins TRBV10-2 to TRBJ1-5; no reliable D call. The CDR3 has 14 residues. The V gene lost 3 bases and the J gene lost 1 base, with 7 bases spanning the gap. The germline V gene has CDR1 WSHSY and CDR2 SAAADI. The CDR3 DNA is TGCGCCAGCAGTGACGGGCTGAGCAATCAGCCCCAGCATTTT. Amino acid sequence: CASSDGLSNQPQHF.

This sequence joins TRBV24-1 and TRBJ1-1; 8 nucleotides line up with TRBD1. V lost 9 bases and J lost 7; bases outside the gene matches: 6. This CDR3 region has 12 residues. Per germline, CDR1 KGHDR and CDR2 SFDVKD. CDR3: CATGQGINEAFF. CDR3 bases: TGTGCCACCGGACAGGGCATAAATGAAGCTTTCTTT.

This clone occurred a few times. The rearrangement joins TRBV11-3 to TRBJ1-1; D not resolved. CDR1 and CDR2 from the germline V gene are SGHNT and YENEEA. The CDR3 length is 13 residues. The V gene lost 4 bases and the J gene lost 7 bases, with 13 bases spanning the gap. The DNA of the CDR3 is TGTGCCAGCAGCTCCACCGGGCCGGATGAAGCTTTCTTT. Encoded protein: CASSSTGPDEAFF.

This rearrangement joins TRBV6-5 to TRBJ2-7, with D tentatively TRBD2 (7 bases). With 8 bases removed from V and 0 bases from J, the gap between germline ends came to 14 bases. Germline loops: CDR1 MNHEY, CDR2 SVGAGI. This CDR3 is 14 amino acids long. CDR3 sequence reads: CASRRGRGSYEQYF. The DNA for the CDR3 is TGTGCCAGCCGAAGGGGGAGGGGCTCCTACGAGCAGTACTTC.

The chain is built from TRBV21-1 and TRBJ1-5. TRBV21-1 counts as a pseudogene. This CDR3 is built from 13 residues. CDR3 nucleotide sequence: TGTGCCAGCGGCTGGGGGGTCAATCAGCCCCAGCATTTT. Protein: CASGWGVNQPQHF.